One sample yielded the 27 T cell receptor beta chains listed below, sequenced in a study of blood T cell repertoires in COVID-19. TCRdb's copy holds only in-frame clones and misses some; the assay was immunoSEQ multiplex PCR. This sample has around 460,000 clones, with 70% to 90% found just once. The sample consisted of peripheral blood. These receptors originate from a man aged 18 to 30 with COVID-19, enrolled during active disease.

The CDR3 DNA is TGTGCCAGCAACTTTCGAAATGACGAGCAGTACTTC. Encoded protein: CASNFRNDEQYF. V and J are TRBV12-3 or TRBV12-4 and TRBJ2-7; no clear D gene. V lost 7 bases, J lost 5 bases, and 12 bases lay in between. The length of the CDR3 is 12 residues.

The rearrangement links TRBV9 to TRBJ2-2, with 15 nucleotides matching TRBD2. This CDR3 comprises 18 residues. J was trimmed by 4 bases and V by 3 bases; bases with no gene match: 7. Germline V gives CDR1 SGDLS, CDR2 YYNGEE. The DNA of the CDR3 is TGTGCCAGCAGCGCCGGACTAGCGGGGGGGCGGCTCACCGGGGAGCTGTTTTTT. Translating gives CASSAGLAGGRLTGELFF.

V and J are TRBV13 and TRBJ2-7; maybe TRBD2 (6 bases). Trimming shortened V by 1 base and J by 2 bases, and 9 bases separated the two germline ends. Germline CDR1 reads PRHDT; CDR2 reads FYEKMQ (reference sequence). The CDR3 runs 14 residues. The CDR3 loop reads CASSLAGDPYEQYF. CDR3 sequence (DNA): TGTGCCAGCAGCTTAGCGGGAGACCCCTACGAGCAGTACTTC. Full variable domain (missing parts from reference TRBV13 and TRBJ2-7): AAGVIQSPRHLIKEKRETATLKCYPIPRHDTVYWYQQGPGQDPQFLISFYEKMQSDKGSIPDRFSAQQFSDYHSELNMSSLELGDSALYFCASSLAGDPYEQYFGPGTRLTVT.

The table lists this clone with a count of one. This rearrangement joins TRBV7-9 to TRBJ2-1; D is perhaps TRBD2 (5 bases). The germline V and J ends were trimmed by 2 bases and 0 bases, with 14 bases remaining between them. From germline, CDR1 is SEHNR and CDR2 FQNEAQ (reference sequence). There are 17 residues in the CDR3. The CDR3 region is CASSLLSGRLSYNEQFF. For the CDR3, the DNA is TGTGCCAGCAGCTTACTCTCGGGGAGACTCTCCTACAATGAGCAGTTCTTC. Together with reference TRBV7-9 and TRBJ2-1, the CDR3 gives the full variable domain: DTGVSQNPRHKITKRGQNVTFRCDPISEHNRLYWYRQTLGQGPEFLTYFQNEAQLEKSRLLSDRFSAERPKGSFSTLEIQRTEQGDSAMYLCASSLLSGRLSYNEQFFGPGTRLTVL.

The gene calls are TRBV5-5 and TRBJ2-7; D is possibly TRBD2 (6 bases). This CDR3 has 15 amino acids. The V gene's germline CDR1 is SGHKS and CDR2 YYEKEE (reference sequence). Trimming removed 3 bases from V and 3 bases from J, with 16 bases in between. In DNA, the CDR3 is TGTGCCAGCAGCTCGCCCGGGGGAACGAACTACGAGCAGTACTTC. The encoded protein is CASSSPGGTNYEQYF.

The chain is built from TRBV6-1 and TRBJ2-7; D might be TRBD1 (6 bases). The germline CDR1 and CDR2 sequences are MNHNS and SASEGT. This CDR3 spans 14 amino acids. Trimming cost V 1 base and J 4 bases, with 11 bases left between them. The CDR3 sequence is CASSEEGTGYEQYF. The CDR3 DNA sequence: TGTGCCAGCAGTGAAGAGGGTACAGGGTACGAGCAGTACTTC.

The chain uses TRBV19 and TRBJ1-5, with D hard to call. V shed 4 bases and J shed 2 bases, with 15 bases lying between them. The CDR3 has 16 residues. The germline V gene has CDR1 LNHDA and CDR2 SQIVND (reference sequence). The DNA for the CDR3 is TGTGCCAGTAGTACCTCGGTTGTTGTGGGCAATCAGCCCCAGCATTTT. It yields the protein CASSTSVVVGNQPQHF.

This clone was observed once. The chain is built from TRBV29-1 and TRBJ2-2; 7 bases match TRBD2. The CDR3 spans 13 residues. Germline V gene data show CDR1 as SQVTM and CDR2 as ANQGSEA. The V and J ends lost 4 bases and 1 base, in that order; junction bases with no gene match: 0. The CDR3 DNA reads TGCAGCGTTGGGACTAGGAACACCGGGGAGCTGTTTTTT. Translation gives CSVGTRNTGELFF.

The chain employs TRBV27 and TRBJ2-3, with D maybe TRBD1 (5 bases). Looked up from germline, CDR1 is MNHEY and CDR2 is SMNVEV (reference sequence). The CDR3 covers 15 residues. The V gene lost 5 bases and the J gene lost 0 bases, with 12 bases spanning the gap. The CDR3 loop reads CASSPQGLSTDTQYF. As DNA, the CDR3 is TGTGCCAGCAGTCCCCAGGGCCTAAGCACAGATACGCAGTATTTT.

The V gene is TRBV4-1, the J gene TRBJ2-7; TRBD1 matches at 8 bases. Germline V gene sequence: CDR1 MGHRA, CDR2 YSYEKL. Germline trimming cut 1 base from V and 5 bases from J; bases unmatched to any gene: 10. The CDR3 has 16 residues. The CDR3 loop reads CASSQGELDRAHEQYF. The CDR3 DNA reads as TGCGCCAGCAGCCAAGGGGAATTGGACAGGGCCCACGAGCAGTACTTC.

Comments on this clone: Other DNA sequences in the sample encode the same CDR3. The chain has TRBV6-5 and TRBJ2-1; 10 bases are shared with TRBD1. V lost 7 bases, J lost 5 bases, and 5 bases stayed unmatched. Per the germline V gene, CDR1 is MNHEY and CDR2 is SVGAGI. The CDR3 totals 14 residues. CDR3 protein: CASTRDRGNNEQFF. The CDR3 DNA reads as TGTGCCAGCACCAGGGACAGGGGCAACAATGAGCAGTTCTTC.

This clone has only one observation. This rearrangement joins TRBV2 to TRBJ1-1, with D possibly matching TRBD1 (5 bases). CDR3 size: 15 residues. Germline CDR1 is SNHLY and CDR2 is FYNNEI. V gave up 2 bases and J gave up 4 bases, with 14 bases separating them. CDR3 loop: CASSELWGERTEAFF. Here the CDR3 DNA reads TGTGCCAGCAGTGAATTGTGGGGGGAGCGCACTGAAGCTTTCTTT. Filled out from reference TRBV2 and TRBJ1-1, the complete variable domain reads EPEVTQTPSHQVTQMGQEVILRCVPISNHLYFYWYRQILGQKVEFLVSFYNNEISEKSEIFDDQFSVERPDGSNFTLKIRSTKLEDSAMYFCASSELWGERTEAFFGQGTRLTVV.

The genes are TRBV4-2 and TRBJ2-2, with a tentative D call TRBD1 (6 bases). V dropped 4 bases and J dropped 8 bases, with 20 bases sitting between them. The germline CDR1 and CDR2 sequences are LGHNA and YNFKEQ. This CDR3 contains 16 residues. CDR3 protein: CASSLEMAGAKGELFF. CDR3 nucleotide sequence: TGTGCCAGCAGCCTAGAAATGGCAGGGGCCAAAGGGGAGCTGTTTTTT.

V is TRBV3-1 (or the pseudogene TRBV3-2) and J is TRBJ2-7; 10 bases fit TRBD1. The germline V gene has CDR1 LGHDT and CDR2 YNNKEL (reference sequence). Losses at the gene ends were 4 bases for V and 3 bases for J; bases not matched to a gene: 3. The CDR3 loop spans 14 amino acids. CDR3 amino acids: CASSRTGGYYEQYF. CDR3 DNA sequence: TGTGCCAGCAGCCGGACAGGGGGGTACTACGAGCAGTACTTC.

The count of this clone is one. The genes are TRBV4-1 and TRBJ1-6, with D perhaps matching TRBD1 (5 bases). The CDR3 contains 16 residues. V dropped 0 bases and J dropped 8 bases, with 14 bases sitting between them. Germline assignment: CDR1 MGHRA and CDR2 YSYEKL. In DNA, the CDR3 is TGCGCCAGCAGCCAAGAAGGTACAAGGGGTTATTCACCCCTCCACTTT. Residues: CASSQEGTRGYSPLHF.

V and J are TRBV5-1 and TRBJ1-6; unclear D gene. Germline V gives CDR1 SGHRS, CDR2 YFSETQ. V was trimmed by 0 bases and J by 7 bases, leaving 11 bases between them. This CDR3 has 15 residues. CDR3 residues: CASSLERVGNSPLHF. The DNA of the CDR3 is TGCGCCAGCAGCTTGGAACGGGTTGGAAATTCACCCCTCCACTTT.

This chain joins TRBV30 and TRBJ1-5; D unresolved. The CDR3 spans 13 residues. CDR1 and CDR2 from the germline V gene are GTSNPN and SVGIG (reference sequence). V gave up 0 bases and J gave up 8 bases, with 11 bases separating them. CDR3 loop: CAWSVLVSEPQHF. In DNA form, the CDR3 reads TGTGCCTGGAGTGTCCTTGTTTCCGAGCCCCAGCATTTT.

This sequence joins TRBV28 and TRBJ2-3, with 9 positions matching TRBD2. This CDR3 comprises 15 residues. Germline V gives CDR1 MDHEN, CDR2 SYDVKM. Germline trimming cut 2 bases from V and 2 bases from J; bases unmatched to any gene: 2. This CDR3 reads CASSLGTSYTDTQYF. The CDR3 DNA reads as TGTGCCAGCAGTTTAGGGACTAGCTACACAGATACGCAGTATTTT.

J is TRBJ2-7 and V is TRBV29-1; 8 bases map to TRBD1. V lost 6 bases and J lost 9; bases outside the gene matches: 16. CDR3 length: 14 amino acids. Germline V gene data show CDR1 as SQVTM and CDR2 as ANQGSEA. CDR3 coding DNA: TGCAGCGTCACCACCATAACAGGGGGGCAGGGGCAGTACTTC. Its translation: CSVTTITGGQGQYF.

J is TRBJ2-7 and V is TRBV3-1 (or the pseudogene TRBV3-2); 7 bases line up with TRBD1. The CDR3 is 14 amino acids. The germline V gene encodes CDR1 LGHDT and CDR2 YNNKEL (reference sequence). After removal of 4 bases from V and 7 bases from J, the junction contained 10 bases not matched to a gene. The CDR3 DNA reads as TGTGCCAGCAGCCTTCTGACAGGGTCCTGGGAGCAGTACTTC. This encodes CASSLLTGSWEQYF.

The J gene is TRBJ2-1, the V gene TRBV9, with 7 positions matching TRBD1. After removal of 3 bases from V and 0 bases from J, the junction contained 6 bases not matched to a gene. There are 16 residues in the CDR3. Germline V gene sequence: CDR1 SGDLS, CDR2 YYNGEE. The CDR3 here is CASSASQGSSYNEQFF. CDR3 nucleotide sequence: TGTGCCAGCAGCGCCTCACAGGGGAGCTCCTACAATGAGCAGTTCTTC.

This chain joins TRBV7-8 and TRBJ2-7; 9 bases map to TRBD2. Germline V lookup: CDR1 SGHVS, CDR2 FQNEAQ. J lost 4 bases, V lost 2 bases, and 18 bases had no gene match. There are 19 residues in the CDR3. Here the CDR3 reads CASSLMGGGGGRARYEQYF. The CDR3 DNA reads TGTGCCAGCAGCTTAATGGGGGGAGGTGGCGGGAGGGCCAGGTACGAGCAGTACTTC.

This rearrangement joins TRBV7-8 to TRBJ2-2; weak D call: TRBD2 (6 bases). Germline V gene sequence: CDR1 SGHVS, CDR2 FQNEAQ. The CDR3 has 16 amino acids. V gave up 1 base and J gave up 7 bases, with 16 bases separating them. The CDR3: CASSLVFGGIHGELFF. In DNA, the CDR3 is TGTGCCAGCAGCTTAGTTTTCGGGGGTATACACGGGGAGCTGTTTTTT. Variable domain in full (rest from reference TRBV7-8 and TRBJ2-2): GAGVSQSPRYKVAKRGQDVALRCDPISGHVSLFWYQQALGQGPEFLTYFQNEAQLDKSGLPSDRFFAERPEGSVSTLKIQRTQQEDSAVYLCASSLVFGGIHGELFFGEGSRLTVL.

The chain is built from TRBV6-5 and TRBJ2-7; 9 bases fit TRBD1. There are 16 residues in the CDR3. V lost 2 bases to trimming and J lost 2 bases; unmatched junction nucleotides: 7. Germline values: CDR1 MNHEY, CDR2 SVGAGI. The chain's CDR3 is CASSYTGTGRTYEQYF. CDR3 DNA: TGTGCCAGCAGTTACACTGGGACAGGGCGTACCTACGAGCAGTACTTC.

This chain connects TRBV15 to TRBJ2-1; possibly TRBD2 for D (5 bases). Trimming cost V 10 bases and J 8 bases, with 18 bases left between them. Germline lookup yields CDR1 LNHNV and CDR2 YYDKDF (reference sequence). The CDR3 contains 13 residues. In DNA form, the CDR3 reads TGTGCCATCCAACAAGCGGTTTCATATGAGCAGTTCTTC. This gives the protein CAIQQAVSYEQFF. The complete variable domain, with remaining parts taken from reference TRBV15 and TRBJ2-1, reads DAMVIQNPRYQVTQFGKPVTLSCSQTLNHNVMYWYQQKSSQAPKLLFHYYDKDFNNEADTPDNFQSRRPNTSFCFLDIRSPGLGDTAMYLCAIQQAVSYEQFFGPGTRLTVL.

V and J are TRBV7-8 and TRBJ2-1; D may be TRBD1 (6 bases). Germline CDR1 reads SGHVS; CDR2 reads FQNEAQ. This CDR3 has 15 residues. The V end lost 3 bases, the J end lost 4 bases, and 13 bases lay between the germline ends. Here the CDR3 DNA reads TGTGCCAGCAGCTTGAACAGGGAAATATACAATGAGCAGTTCTTC. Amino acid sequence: CASSLNREIYNEQFF.

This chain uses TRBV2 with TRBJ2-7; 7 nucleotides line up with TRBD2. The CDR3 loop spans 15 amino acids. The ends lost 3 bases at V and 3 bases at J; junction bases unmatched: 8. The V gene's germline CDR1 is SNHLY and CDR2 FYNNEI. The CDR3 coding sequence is TGTGCCAGCAGTGAGAGGCTAGCGGTGATCTACGAGCAGTACTTC. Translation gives CASSERLAVIYEQYF.